This entry lists 10 T cell receptor beta chains sequenced from one sample in a study of PD-L1 blockade in urothelial cancer. Using immunoSEQ multiplex PCR, the repertoire was profiled, and TCRdb retains in-frame clones only, with some absent. The table records 50,000 or so clones, approximately 84% of them present only once. Regarding time point: pretreatment peripheral blood. Specimen: PBMCs, collected around atezolizumab (anti-PD-L1) treatment. These receptors were taken from a man aged 50 or older with urothelial cancer.

The gene calls are TRBV5-1 and TRBJ2-7; 8 bases are shared with TRBD2. Germline V gives CDR1 SGHRS, CDR2 YFSETQ. V was clipped by 4 bases and J by 2 bases; unmatched bases: 5. The CDR3 has 14 residues. CDR3 sequence reads: CASSPGGGPYEQYF. For the CDR3, the DNA is TGCGCCAGCAGCCCGGGGGGGGGTCCCTACGAGCAGTACTTC.

This rearrangement joins TRBV14 to TRBJ2-7; possible D gene TRBD2, 6 bases. Germline values: CDR1 SGHDN, CDR2 FVKESK. This CDR3 spans 15 amino acids. Trimming removed 0 bases at V and 0 bases at J, with 9 bases between. For the CDR3, the DNA is TGTGCCAGCAGCCAAGATCACGGGGGCTCCTACGAGCAGTACTTC. The encoded protein is CASSQDHGGSYEQYF.

The chain joins TRBV27 to TRBJ2-6; D is possibly TRBD1 (6 bases). This CDR3 has 17 amino acids. Per germline, CDR1 MNHEY and CDR2 SMNVEV (reference sequence). V dropped 5 bases and J dropped 0 bases, with 14 bases sitting between them. The CDR3 here is CASSPRTVLSGANVLTF. The DNA of the CDR3 is TGTGCCAGCAGTCCTAGGACAGTTCTCTCTGGGGCCAACGTCCTGACTTTC.

This chain links TRBV27 with TRBJ1-1; TRBD1 matches 9 bases. V gave up 6 bases and J gave up 5 bases; unmatched junction bases: 10. CDR3 length equals 15 residues. Germline values: CDR1 MNHEY, CDR2 SMNVEV (reference sequence). The CDR3 protein is CASSYRDREGTEAFF. CDR3 DNA sequence: TGTGCCAGCAGCTACCGGGACAGGGAAGGAACTGAAGCTTTCTTT.

The chain recombines TRBV18 with TRBJ2-7, with 7 bases identical to TRBD1. CDR1 is KGHSH, CDR2 LQKENI, per germline. The CDR3 covers 15 residues. The trim removed 5 bases at V and 3 bases at J, leaving 10 bases unmatched. The CDR3, as DNA: TGTGCCAGCTCAAGGGACACAGGGGATGACTACGAGCAGTACTTC. Its protein is CASSRDTGDDYEQYF.

The chain carries TRBV6-5 and TRBJ2-1; 9 bases align to TRBD2. V was pared by 0 bases and J by 9 bases, with 9 bases of the junction left unmatched. This CDR3 region has 16 residues. Germline V CDR1 and CDR2: MNHEY, SVGAGI. CDR3 amino acids: CASSYSLAGVGREQFF. The CDR3 DNA is TGTGCCAGCAGTTACTCGTTAGCGGGAGTGGGACGTGAGCAGTTCTTC.

The chain carries TRBV14 and TRBJ1-2; 7 nucleotides align to TRBD1. The CDR3 length is 18 residues. The germline V gene has CDR1 SGHDN and CDR2 FVKESK. V shed 0 bases and J 2 bases; nucleotides not matched to a gene: 12. The DNA of the CDR3 is TGTGCCAGCAGCCAAGAGGGTGGAGACAGGGTGGCCAACTATGGCTACACCTTC. Translation: CASSQEGGDRVANYGYTF.

V is TRBV19 and J is TRBJ2-1; no clear D gene. The CDR3 spans 14 residues. Germline loops: CDR1 LNHDA, CDR2 SQIVND (reference sequence). Between the trimmed V and J ends, which lost 6 bases and 1 base, there was a span of 10 bases. DNA of the CDR3: TGTGCCAGTAGGCCTCGGTTGTCCTACAATGAGCAGTTCTTC. It encodes CASRPRLSYNEQFF. The full variable domain, completed using reference TRBV19 and TRBJ2-1, is DGGITQSPKYLFRKEGQNVTLSCEQNLNHDAMYWYRQDPGQGLRLIYYSQIVNDFQKGDIAEGYSVSREKKESFPLTVTSAQKNPTAFYLCASRPRLSYNEQFFGPGTRLTVL.

Worth noting for this clone: This same CDR3 is encoded by further DNA sequences in the sample. This chain joins TRBV2 and TRBJ2-2; 7 positions match TRBD1. The J segment lost 6 bases and the V segment lost 6 bases, leaving 4 bases of the junction unmatched. The CDR3 extends over 13 amino acids. Germline CDR1 SNHLY, CDR2 FYNNEI. CDR3 in DNA: TGTGCCAGCAGCGACAGGGTGCCCGGGGAGCTGTTTTTT. This sequence encodes CASSDRVPGELFF. The full variable domain, completed using reference TRBV2 and TRBJ2-2, is EPEVTQTPSHQVTQMGQEVILRCVPISNHLYFYWYRQILGQKVEFLVSFYNNEISEKSEIFDDQFSVERPDGSNFTLKIRSTKLEDSAMYFCASSDRVPGELFFGEGSRLTVL.

In its sample, this clone is medium-sized. The gene calls are TRBV7-9 and TRBJ2-1, with 12 positions matching TRBD2. Trimming cost V 1 base and J 12 bases; bases outside gene matches: 1. CDR1 SEHNR and CDR2 FQNEAQ come from the germline V gene (reference sequence). The CDR3 loop spans 13 amino acids. CDR3 sequence: CASSLGLAGVQFF. DNA for the CDR3: TGTGCCAGCAGCTTAGGACTAGCGGGAGTGCAGTTCTTC.